One and the same sample provided the 31 T cell receptor beta chains below, sequenced in a study of cytomegalovirus exposure and HLA in healthy donors. This PCR relied on a set of 60 Vbeta primers and 13 Jbeta primers. The repertoire was sequenced with immunoSEQ multiplex PCR; TCRdb's copy has only in-frame clones and lacks some. The sample yields more than 200,000 clones, 85% to 90% seen once. Sample: PBMCs. Source of these receptors: a human donor in good health.

The chain couples TRBV7-2 to TRBJ2-7; the match to TRBD2 covers 15 bases. In germline, CDR1 is SGHTA, CDR2 FQGNSA. The CDR3 has 17 residues. V lost 1 base to trimming and J lost 4 bases; unmatched junction nucleotides: 5. The DNA of the CDR3 is TGTGCCAGCAGCTTAGAGGGACTAGCGGGAGGTGTTTACGAGCAGTACTTC. Translation: CASSLEGLAGGVYEQYF.

The chain couples TRBV4-3 to TRBJ2-7; 10 bases are shared with TRBD1. V dropped 1 base and J dropped 3; count of bases not matched to a gene: 3. From germline, CDR1 is LGHNA and CDR2 YSLEER. CDR3 length: 15 residues. CDR3 protein: CASSQATGGVYEQYF. For the CDR3, the DNA is TGCGCCAGCAGCCAAGCGACAGGGGGCGTCTACGAGCAGTACTTC.

CDR3 in amino acids: CATTVAGLYEQFF. CDR3 DNA: TGTGCCACTACAGTAGCGGGATTGTATGAGCAGTTCTTC. The rearrangement joins TRBV6-1 to TRBJ2-1; TRBD2 aligns across 8 bases. J lost 8 bases, V lost 10 bases, and 10 bases had no gene match. Per the germline V gene, CDR1 is MNHNS and CDR2 is SASEGT. CDR3 length: 13 amino acids.

The chain combines TRBV6-6 with TRBJ2-1; TRBD1 agrees at 7 bases. The germline CDR1 and CDR2 sequences are MNHNY and SVGAGI (reference sequence). This CDR3 comprises 16 residues. The ends lost 7 bases at V and 2 bases at J; junction bases unmatched: 11. The chain's CDR3 is CASIEDPGQTYNEQFF. In nucleotides, the CDR3 is TGTGCCAGCATCGAAGATCCGGGACAGACCTACAATGAGCAGTTCTTC.

The chain uses TRBV6-5 and TRBJ2-5; a possible D gene is TRBD2 (6 bases). The DNA end lines up better with TRBJ2-7; the J call may be wrong. CDR1 MNHEY and CDR2 SVGAGI come from the germline V gene. This CDR3 has 13 amino acids. DNA of the CDR3: TGTGCCAGCAGTTACGGGACTTCTTACGAGCAGTACTTC. Translated, it gives CASSYGTSYEQYF.

Worth noting for this clone: Other nucleotide sequences in the sample specify the same CDR3. The rearrangement uses TRBV18 and TRBJ2-3; D unresolved. CDR1 is KGHSH and CDR2 is LQKENI in the germline V gene. CDR3 length: 18 residues. V was trimmed by 3 bases and J by 0 bases, leaving 19 bases between them. CDR3 in amino acids: CASSPYNIISTSTDTQYF. The DNA for the CDR3 is TGTGCCAGCTCACCTTACAACATAATTTCGACTAGCACAGATACGCAGTATTTT.

This clone appeared a single time. The chain recombines TRBV18 with TRBJ1-5; tentatively, D is TRBD1 (6 bases). V dropped 3 bases and J dropped 2 bases, with 29 bases sitting between them. The CDR3 covers 21 residues. Germline V lookup: CDR1 KGHSH, CDR2 LQKENI. The CDR3 reads CASSPGLGLGVGTFGNQPQHF. The CDR3 DNA is TGTGCCAGCTCACCCGGGCTAGGCCTGGGGGTCGGGACATTTGGCAATCAGCCCCAGCATTTT.

This chain uses TRBV7-9 with TRBJ2-7; perhaps TRBD2 as D (5 bases). This CDR3 is 15 amino acids long. Germline V gene lookup returns CDR1 SEHNR and CDR2 FQNEAQ (reference sequence). V lost 4 bases and J 4 bases, leaving 17 bases between the germline ends. The CDR3 sequence is CASSSEQDYKYEQYF. The CDR3, as DNA: TGTGCCAGCAGCTCCGAACAAGACTATAAGTACGAGCAGTACTTC.

The CDR3 nucleotides are TGTGCCAGCAGCCAAGATCATCGGGCAGATACGCAGTATTTT. It codes for CASSQDHRADTQYF. V is TRBV4-2 and J is TRBJ2-3; no definite D call. Germline CDR1 LGHNA, CDR2 YNFKEQ. V was shortened by 0 bases and J by 4 bases, with 8 bases between the two germline ends. The CDR3 contains 14 residues.

The rearrangement uses TRBV30 and TRBJ2-1; 10 bases are shared with TRBD1. This CDR3 has 19 residues. The germline gives CDR1 GTSNPN, CDR2 SVGIG (reference sequence). V lost 4 bases, J lost 1 base, and 16 bases stayed unmatched. As DNA, the CDR3 is TGTGCCTGGATCCCCCTGACAGGGGGCAAGAGTGGTTCCTACAATGAGCAGTTCTTC. Its protein is CAWIPLTGGKSGSYNEQFF.

The rearrangement joins TRBV14 to TRBJ2-2, with a possible D match to TRBD2 (6 bases). The ends were cut back, 3 bases at V and 4 bases at J, with 9 bases in the middle. Germline assignment: CDR1 SGHDN and CDR2 FVKESK. The CDR3 loop spans 14 amino acids. The CDR3 spells CASSQLAITGELFF. The CDR3 DNA follows: TGTGCCAGCAGCCAGCTAGCGATCACCGGGGAGCTGTTTTTT.

The chain combines TRBV7-2 with TRBJ2-1, with 14 bases identical to TRBD2. V was clipped by 0 bases and J by 1 base; unmatched bases: 5. The germline gives CDR1 SGHTA, CDR2 FQGNSA. The CDR3 sequence is 19 residues long. The CDR3 region is CASSLAGTSGSGSYNEQFF. DNA for the CDR3: TGTGCCAGCAGCTTAGCGGGGACTAGCGGGAGCGGGTCCTACAATGAGCAGTTCTTC.

CDR3 loop: CASSLGQTAYNEQFF. CDR3 nucleotides: TGTGCCAGCAGCTTAGGCCAGACTGCATACAATGAGCAGTTCTTC. This sequence joins TRBV11-3 and TRBJ2-1, with D uncertain. Germline lookup yields CDR1 SGHNT and CDR2 YENEEA. This CDR3 has 15 residues. V dropped 1 base and J dropped 4 bases, with 11 bases sitting between them.

The chain uses TRBV5-1 and TRBJ2-5; 11 nucleotides align to TRBD2. Germline V gives CDR1 SGHRS, CDR2 YFSETQ. Trimming took 4 bases from V and 7 from J; bases not matched to a gene: 3. The CDR3 length is 13 residues. The CDR3 loop is CASSGLAGGTQYF. The CDR3, as DNA: TGCGCCAGCAGCGGGCTAGCGGGAGGGACCCAGTACTTC.

DNA of the CDR3: TGTGCCAGCATTCTTTTTTCGGGGAACACTGAAGCTTTCTTT. Its translation is CASILFSGNTEAFF. The chain employs TRBV2 and TRBJ1-1; D not resolved. Germline V gene sequence: CDR1 SNHLY, CDR2 FYNNEI. The CDR3 covers 14 residues. V was shortened by 7 bases and J by 1 base, with 13 bases between the two germline ends.

In this sample, this clone turned up a few times. The chain uses TRBV28 and TRBJ2-5; 13 bases align to TRBD2. This CDR3 comprises 14 residues. In germline, CDR1 is MDHEN, CDR2 SYDVKM. V lost 8 bases and J lost 3; bases outside the gene matches: 3. CDR3 bases: TGTGCCAGCGCCACTAGCGGGAGGGAAGAGACCCAGTACTTC. This gives the protein CASATSGREETQYF.

The chain employs TRBV6-5 and TRBJ2-1; 7 bases are shared with TRBD2. V was pared by 2 bases and J by 7 bases, with 5 bases of the junction left unmatched. The CDR3 contains 14 residues. Per the germline V gene, CDR1 is MNHEY and CDR2 is SVGAGI. CDR3 nucleotides: TGTGCCAGCAGTTACGGCGGGAGAGGAAATGAGCAGTTCTTC. Residues: CASSYGGRGNEQFF.

V and J are TRBV4-1 and TRBJ2-6, with D possibly matching TRBD1 (6 bases). This CDR3 has 19 residues. Germline V gene data show CDR1 as MGHRA and CDR2 as YSYEKL. The V end was cut by 3 bases, the J end by 0 bases, with 18 bases between. Here the CDR3 DNA reads TGCGCCAGCAGCCACGCCTCGGGACAAGTCCTCTCTGGGGCCAACGTCCTGACTTTC. The encoded protein is CASSHASGQVLSGANVLTF.

With regard to this clone: Different DNA sequences within this sample yield the same CDR3. The chain links TRBV5-1 to TRBJ1-2; 7 bases are a match to TRBD1. J gave up 4 bases and V 4 bases, and 4 bases lay outside the gene matches. The CDR3 runs 13 residues. Germline assignment: CDR1 SGHRS and CDR2 YFSETQ. The CDR3 spells CASSLGQSYGYTF. CDR3 DNA: TGCGCCAGCAGCCTGGGACAGTCCTATGGCTACACCTTC.

The chain carries TRBV5-1 and TRBJ2-7; maybe TRBD1 (6 bases). Per germline, CDR1 SGHRS and CDR2 YFSETQ. The CDR3 totals 14 residues. Between the trimmed V and J ends, which lost 0 bases and 1 base, there was a span of 8 bases. CDR3 in amino acids: CASSLGTVSYEQYF. The CDR3 bases are TGCGCCAGCAGCTTGGGGACAGTTTCCTACGAGCAGTACTTC.

The sample holds one count of this clone. The CDR3 loop is CASSLGGDRGGTDTQYF. The CDR3 DNA follows: TGTGCCAGCAGCTTGGGGGGGGACAGGGGAGGCACAGATACGCAGTATTTT. V gene TRBV5-4 combines with J gene TRBJ2-3, with 10 nucleotides matching TRBD1. Looked up from germline, CDR1 is SGHNT and CDR2 is YYREEE (reference sequence). This CDR3 comprises 17 residues. V lost 0 bases and J lost 1; bases outside the gene matches: 5.

This rearrangement joins TRBV7-3 to TRBJ2-7; D perhaps matches TRBD1 (6 bases). The germline V and J ends were trimmed by 4 bases and 5 bases, with 18 bases remaining between them. The CDR3 has 15 amino acids. Germline V gene data show CDR1 as SGHTA and CDR2 as FQGTGA. The CDR3 DNA is TGTGCCAGCAGCTCTCAGGGGTTAGGAGGTGACGAGCAGTACTTC. Translating gives CASSSQGLGGDEQYF.

This rearrangement joins TRBV5-6 to TRBJ1-1, with D uncertain. The length of the CDR3 is 16 residues. Per germline, CDR1 SGHDT and CDR2 YYEEEE. The ends were cut back, 3 bases at V and 3 bases at J, with 18 bases in the middle. The CDR3 nucleotides are TGTGCCAGCAGCTCATTGAGTGGGCCTTATCACACTGAAGCTTTCTTT. Residues: CASSSLSGPYHTEAFF. The complete variable domain, with remaining parts taken from reference TRBV5-6 and TRBJ1-1, reads DAGVTQSPTHLIKTRGQQVTLRCSPKSGHDTVSWYQQALGQGPQFIFQYYEEEERQRGNFPDRFSGHQFPNYSSELNVNALLLGDSALYLCASSSLSGPYHTEAFFGQGTRLTVV.

As to this clone: At one of its ends the junction is not consistent with the germline gene, which may arise from a read error. The rearrangement joins TRBV7-9 to TRBJ2-1; D may be TRBD2 (5 bases). This CDR3 is 12 amino acids long. CDR1 SEHNR and CDR2 FQNEAQ come from the germline V gene (reference sequence). In DNA form, the CDR3 reads TGTGCCAGCAGCCTAGCAGCGAATGAGCAGTTCTTC. Residues: CASSLAANEQFF. The full variable domain, with the rest looked up from reference TRBV7-9 and TRBJ2-1, is DTGVSQNPRHKITKRGQNVTFRCDPISEHNRLYWYRQTLGQGPEFLTYFQNEAQLEKSRLLSDRFSAERPKGSFSTLEIQRTEQGDSAMYLCASSLAANEQFFGPGTRLTVL.

The chain couples TRBV6-6 to TRBJ1-2, with TRBD1 matching over 7 bases. CDR1 and CDR2 (germline): MNHNY, SVGAGI (reference sequence). V trimming: 5 bases; J trimming: 8 bases; junction bases outside the gene matches: 11. The CDR3 loop spans 14 amino acids. The CDR3 coding sequence is TGTGCCAGCAGTCGGGTCGGACAGGTGGAAGGCTACACCTTC. This gives the protein CASSRVGQVEGYTF.

J is TRBJ2-7 and V is TRBV19; 7 nucleotides line up with TRBD1. Germline CDR1 reads LNHDA; CDR2 reads SQIVND (reference sequence). V shed 5 bases, J shed 3 bases, and the junction held 4 bases outside the gene matches. The CDR3 is made up of 13 amino acids. The CDR3 sequence is CASSPGTDYEQYF. The CDR3 region has the DNA TGTGCCAGTAGTCCCGGGACAGACTACGAGCAGTACTTC. The full variable domain, in which reference TRBV19 and TRBJ2-7 provide the parts outside the CDR3, is DGGITQSPKYLFRKEGQNVTLSCEQNLNHDAMYWYRQDPGQGLRLIYYSQIVNDFQKGDIAEGYSVSREKKESFPLTVTSAQKNPTAFYLCASSPGTDYEQYFGPGTRLTVT.

CDR3 amino acids: CASSLLRDRADEQFF. In nucleotides, the CDR3 is TGCGCCAGCAGTTTGCTAAGGGACAGGGCGGATGAGCAGTTCTTC. The rearrangement joins TRBV5-1 to TRBJ2-1; 9 bases fit TRBD1. Trimming removed 5 bases from V and 8 bases from J; junction bases left unmatched: 11. From germline, CDR1 is SGHRS and CDR2 YFSETQ. This CDR3 region has 15 residues.

This clone was recorded a few times. The CDR3 loop reads CASSPYPAGPPGSPLHF. The CDR3 DNA reads as TGCGCCAGCAGCCCATACCCCGCGGGCCCTCCAGGTTCACCCCTCCACTTT. The rearrangement joins TRBV4-1 to TRBJ1-6; no clear D gene. The V end lost 4 bases, the J end lost 9 bases, and 22 bases lay between the germline ends. The V gene's germline CDR1 is MGHRA and CDR2 YSYEKL. The CDR3 runs 17 residues.

J is TRBJ2-3 and V is TRBV4-2; possibly TRBD1 for D (5 bases). With 0 bases removed from V and 4 bases from J, the gap between germline ends came to 17 bases. CDR1 and CDR2 (germline): LGHNA, YNFKEQ. This CDR3 is 17 amino acids long. In nucleotides, the CDR3 is TGTGCCAGCAGCCAAGATTTATCGCAGGGTCGGTCAGATACGCAGTATTTT. It codes for CASSQDLSQGRSDTQYF.

The rearrangement links TRBV6-5 to TRBJ2-7; 7 bases align to TRBD1. J was trimmed by 3 bases and V by 6 bases; bases with no gene match: 8. The CDR3 spans 14 residues. The V gene's germline CDR1 is MNHEY and CDR2 SVGAGI. The CDR3 DNA sequence: TGTGCCAGCAGCCTCCGGGACAGCGTCTACGAGCAGTACTTC. Protein: CASSLRDSVYEQYF.

J is TRBJ2-1 and V is TRBV28; 9 nucleotides agree with TRBD1. The trim removed 8 bases at V and 3 bases at J, leaving 8 bases unmatched. Germline loops: CDR1 MDHEN, CDR2 SYDVKM. This CDR3 has 15 amino acids. CDR3 nucleotide sequence: TGTGCCAGCGGTAATCCGGGACAGGGCTACAATGAGCAGTTCTTC. Translation: CASGNPGQGYNEQFF.